This T cell receptor beta chain originates from a study of human T cells and chemical hapten exposure. Across the study: Patch tests containing 0.01% DPC, applied to the upper back, were read at 6 days. Alopecia areata, totalis or universalis was found in mostly female patients.

Germline CDR1 reads SGHDN; CDR2 reads FVKESK. The V gene lost 0 bases and the J gene lost 10 bases, with 18 bases spanning the gap. The CDR3 sequence is 15 residues long. Attachment of unique molecular identifiers to individual cDNA molecules was performed in the library. Study processing details: Approximately 100,000 TCRs per sample was the median, with a range of 23,224 to 690,600. Each CDR3 protein is one row after TCRdb ran MiXCR on the RACE reads. Here the V and J calls rest on TCRdb's processing, not on the authors' analysis. The repertoire holds more than 30,000 distinct CDR3 sequences, 5% to 7% seen once, with roughly 9.2% in the top ten. This clonotype has more than one count but fewer than ten. Time point meaning: patch test 1, 2 weeks after DPC sensitization. Documented treatment: therapeutic diphenylcyclopropenone sensitization with weekly scalp DPC. Extraction of total RNA was performed on unfractionated whole blood.

This material consisted of whole blood, taken in connection with sensitization to the hapten diphenylcyclopropenone (DPC). The chain links TRBV14 to TRBJ1-1; TRBD1 might be the D (5 bases). This TCR derives from a woman aged 25 to 39 with alopecia areata. Some clones in this sample may be carry-over from other donors' samples. The CDR3 DNA follows: TGTGCCAGCAGCCAAGATTATTCTACAGGCGAGGGAGCTTTCTTT. This codes for CASSQDYSTGEGAFF.